The next 12 T cell receptor beta chains were all read from a single sample in a study of T cell changes during pregnancy in multiple sclerosis. Sequenced by immunoSEQ multiplex PCR; TCRdb stores in-frame clones only, minus some. The table includes about 120,000 clones, under 95% detected once. The source was peripheral blood, collected before pregnancy. These receptor sequences come from a female donor with multiple sclerosis, enrolled in a pregnancy study.

This chain links TRBV10-3 with TRBJ2-2, with 9 bases that match TRBD2. The CDR3 has 14 residues. Trimming at V came to 10 bases and at J to 1 base, leaving 4 bases not matched to a gene. The V gene's germline CDR1 is ENHRY and CDR2 SYGVKD. As DNA, the CDR3 is TGTGCCACCTATAGCGGGAGGAACACCGGGGAGCTGTTTTTT. This gives the protein CATYSGRNTGELFF.

The chain has TRBV9 and TRBJ1-1; the match to TRBD1 covers 8 bases. This CDR3 is 17 amino acids long. Trimming cost V 0 bases and J 7 bases; bases outside gene matches: 14. Germline CDR1 is SGDLS and CDR2 is YYNGEE. The CDR3 DNA reads TGTGCCAGCAGCGTAGCTGTTACCGGTCAGGGGGCGGTTGAAGCTTTCTTT. Amino acid sequence: CASSVAVTGQGAVEAFF. Full variable domain (rest looked up from reference TRBV9 and TRBJ1-1): DSGVTQTPKHLITATGQRVTLRCSPRSGDLSVYWYQQSLDQGLQFLIQYYNGEERAKGNILERFSAQQFPDLHSELNLSSLELGDSALYFCASSVAVTGQGAVEAFFGQGTRLTVV.

This clone was detected only a few times. The chain employs TRBV25-1 and TRBJ1-6; D ambiguous. CDR3 length: 13 residues. The germline CDR1 and CDR2 sequences are MGHDK and SYGVNS. V lost 5 bases and J lost 13, with 15 bases in between. CDR3: CASSKNERAPLHF. The CDR3 DNA reads as TGTGCCAGCAGTAAGAATGAGAGAGCTCCCCTCCACTTT.

The J gene is TRBJ1-5, the V gene TRBV6-4; D remains ambiguous. With 0 bases removed from V and 4 bases from J, the gap between germline ends came to 4 bases. In germline, CDR1 is MRHNA, CDR2 SNTAGT. CDR3 length: 13 residues. The CDR3, as DNA: TGTGCCAGCAGTGACTCGAGTAATCAGCCCCAGCATTTT. This codes for CASSDSSNQPQHF.

V usage is TRBV6-5 and J usage is TRBJ1-2; TRBD1 might be the D (5 bases). V lost 6 bases and J 6 bases, leaving 14 bases between the germline ends. This CDR3 has 13 residues. In germline, CDR1 is MNHEY, CDR2 SVGAGI. In DNA, the CDR3 is TGTGCCAGCAGCGACGGGGGAGGAAATGGCTACACCTTC. It encodes CASSDGGGNGYTF.

The rearrangement uses TRBV27 and TRBJ2-3, with TRBD2 matching over 8 bases. Germline CDR1 reads MNHEY; CDR2 reads SMNVEV (reference sequence). The CDR3 is 16 residues long. The V and J ends lost 0 bases and 7 bases, in that order; junction bases with no gene match: 9. Here the CDR3 DNA reads TGTGCCAGCAGTTTATCAAGGCGGGAGGAGGGTTATACGCAGTATTTT. Protein sequence: CASSLSRREEGYTQYF.

This chain connects TRBV11-2 to TRBJ2-2, with no clear D. V was shortened by 1 base and J by 0 bases, with 6 bases between the two germline ends. This CDR3 is built from 15 residues. CDR1 and CDR2 from the germline V gene are SGHAT and FQNNGV. The CDR3 sequence is CASSLGQANTGELFF. The CDR3 DNA follows: TGTGCCAGCAGCTTAGGTCAGGCGAACACCGGGGAGCTGTTTTTT.

The chain links TRBV4-1 to TRBJ2-7, with 9 bases lining up with TRBD1. Germline V lookup: CDR1 MGHRA, CDR2 YSYEKL. This CDR3 spans 14 amino acids. Trimming cost V 3 bases and J 5 bases; bases outside gene matches: 5. The CDR3: CASSHPGQGHEQYF. The CDR3 bases are TGCGCCAGCAGCCATCCGGGACAGGGACACGAGCAGTACTTC.

The genes are TRBV9 and TRBJ2-7, with 8 bases aligning to TRBD2. This CDR3 has 14 residues. The V segment lost 0 bases and the J segment 5 bases; nucleotides outside the gene matches: 4. Germline CDR1 and CDR2: SGDLS and YYNGEE. The CDR3: CASSVAGGADEQYF. The CDR3 DNA follows: TGTGCCAGCAGCGTAGCCGGGGGGGCGGACGAGCAGTACTTC.

The V and J genes are TRBV6-4 and TRBJ2-3; 9 nucleotides match TRBD2. Germline CDR1 and CDR2: MRHNA and SNTAGT. V dropped 2 bases and J dropped 5; count of bases not matched to a gene: 5. CDR3 size: 15 residues. In DNA form, the CDR3 reads TGTGCCAGCAGTGACGGCGGGGGGGCCAAAGATACGCAGTATTTT. This encodes CASSDGGGAKDTQYF.

The rearrangement joins TRBV19 to TRBJ2-1, with a possible D match to TRBD1 (7 bases). CDR3 length equals 15 residues. Trimming cost V 4 bases and J 2 bases, with 12 bases left between them. Germline V gene lookup returns CDR1 LNHDA and CDR2 SQIVND (reference sequence). The CDR3 DNA follows: TGTGCCAGTAGTAGGAGGGACAGCCCCTACAATGAGCAGTTCTTC. Translation: CASSRRDSPYNEQFF.

The rearrangement links TRBV2 to TRBJ2-2; TRBD2 agrees at 9 bases. The CDR3 has 17 residues. Per germline, CDR1 SNHLY and CDR2 FYNNEI. V lost 8 bases to trimming and J lost 7 bases; unmatched junction nucleotides: 17. The CDR3 loop reads CASRRRSSGSLSGELFF. The CDR3 region has the DNA TGTGCCAGCCGCCGACGAAGTAGCGGGAGTTTGAGCGGGGAGCTGTTTTTT.